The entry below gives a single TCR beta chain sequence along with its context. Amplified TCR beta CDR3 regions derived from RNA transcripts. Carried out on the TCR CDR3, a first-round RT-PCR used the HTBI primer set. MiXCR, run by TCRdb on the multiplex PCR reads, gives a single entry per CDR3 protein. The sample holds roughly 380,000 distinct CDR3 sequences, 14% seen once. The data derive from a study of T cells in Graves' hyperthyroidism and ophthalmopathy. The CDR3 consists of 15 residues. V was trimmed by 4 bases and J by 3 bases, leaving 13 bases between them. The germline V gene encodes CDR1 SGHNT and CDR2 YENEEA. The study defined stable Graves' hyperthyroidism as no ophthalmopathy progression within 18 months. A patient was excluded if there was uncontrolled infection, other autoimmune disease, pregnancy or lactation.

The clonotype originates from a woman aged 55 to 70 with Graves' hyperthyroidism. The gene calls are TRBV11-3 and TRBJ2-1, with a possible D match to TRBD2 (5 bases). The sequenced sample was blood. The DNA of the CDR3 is TGTGCCAGCAGCTCGGTAGGTAGCGTCTACAATGAGCAGTTCTTC. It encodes CASSSVGSVYNEQFF.